The clone carrying this T cell receptor beta chain came up a few times. What it recognizes is unknown. Partitioning of CD4+ cells yielded a CD45RA+ naive subset and a CD45RA-negative memory subset. This entry belongs to a study of shared clonotypes between healthy human individuals. Whole-study findings and limits: Rarefaction showed that sequencing of sorted subsets was incomplete (despite large depth).

There are 15 residues in the CDR3. Per germline, CDR1 SGDLS and CDR2 YYNGEE. V was pared by 3 bases and J by 8 bases, with 7 bases of the junction left unmatched. Using immunoSEQ multiplex PCR, the repertoire was profiled, and TCRdb retains in-frame clones only, with some absent. In the table there are 1 million to 1.3 million clones, approximately 78% of which are singletons. The chain recombines TRBV9 with TRBJ2-1, with TRBD2 matching over 11 bases. The sequencing sample was made of memory CD4+ T cells from PBMCs. The sample's subset: CD45RA-negative fraction. The receptor's source is a man between 18 and 29 years old in good health. Some clones in this sample may be carry-over from other donors' samples. CDR3 residues: CASSARLAGLYEQFF. Here the CDR3 DNA reads TGTGCCAGCAGCGCGAGACTAGCGGGACTCTATGAGCAGTTCTTC.